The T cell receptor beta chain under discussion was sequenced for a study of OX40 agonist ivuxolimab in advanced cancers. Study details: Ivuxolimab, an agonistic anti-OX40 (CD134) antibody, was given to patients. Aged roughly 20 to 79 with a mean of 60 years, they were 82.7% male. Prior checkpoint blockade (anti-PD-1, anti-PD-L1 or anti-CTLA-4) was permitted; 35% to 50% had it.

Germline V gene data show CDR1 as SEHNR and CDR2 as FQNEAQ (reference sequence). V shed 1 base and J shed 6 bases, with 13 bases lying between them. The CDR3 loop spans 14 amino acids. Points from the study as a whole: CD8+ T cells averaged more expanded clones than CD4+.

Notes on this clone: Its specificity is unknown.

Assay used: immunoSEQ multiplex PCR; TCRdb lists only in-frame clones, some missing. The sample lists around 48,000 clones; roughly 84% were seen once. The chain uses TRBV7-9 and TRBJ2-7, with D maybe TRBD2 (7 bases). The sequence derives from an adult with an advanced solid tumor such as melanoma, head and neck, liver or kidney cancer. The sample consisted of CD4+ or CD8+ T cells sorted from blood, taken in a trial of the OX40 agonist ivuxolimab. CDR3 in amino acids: CASSLGGGGGEQYF. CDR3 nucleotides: TGTGCCAGCAGCTTAGGCGGGGGCGGAGGCGAGCAGTACTTC.